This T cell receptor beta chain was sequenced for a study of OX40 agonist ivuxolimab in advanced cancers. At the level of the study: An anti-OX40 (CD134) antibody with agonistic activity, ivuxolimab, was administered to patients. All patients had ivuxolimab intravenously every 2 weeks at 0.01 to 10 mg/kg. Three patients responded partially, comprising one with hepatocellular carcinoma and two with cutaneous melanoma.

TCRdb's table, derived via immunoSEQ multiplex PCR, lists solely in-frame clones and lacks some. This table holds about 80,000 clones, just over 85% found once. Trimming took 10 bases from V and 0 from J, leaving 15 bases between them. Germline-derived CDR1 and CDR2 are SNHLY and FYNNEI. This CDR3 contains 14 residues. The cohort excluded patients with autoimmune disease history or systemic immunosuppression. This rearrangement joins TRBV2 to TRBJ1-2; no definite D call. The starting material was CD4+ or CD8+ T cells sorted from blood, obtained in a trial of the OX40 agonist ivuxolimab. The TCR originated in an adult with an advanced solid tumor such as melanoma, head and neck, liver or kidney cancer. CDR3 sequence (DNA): TGTGCCACCCGCGCGGGAACCTCTAACTATGGCTACACCTTC. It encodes CATRAGTSNYGYTF. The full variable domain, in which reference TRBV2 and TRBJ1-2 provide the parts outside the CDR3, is EPEVTQTPSHQVTQMGQEVILRCVPISNHLYFYWYRQILGQKVEFLVSFYNNEISEKSEIFDDQFSVERPDGSNFTLKIRSTKLEDSAMYFCATRAGTSNYGYTFGSGTRLTVV.